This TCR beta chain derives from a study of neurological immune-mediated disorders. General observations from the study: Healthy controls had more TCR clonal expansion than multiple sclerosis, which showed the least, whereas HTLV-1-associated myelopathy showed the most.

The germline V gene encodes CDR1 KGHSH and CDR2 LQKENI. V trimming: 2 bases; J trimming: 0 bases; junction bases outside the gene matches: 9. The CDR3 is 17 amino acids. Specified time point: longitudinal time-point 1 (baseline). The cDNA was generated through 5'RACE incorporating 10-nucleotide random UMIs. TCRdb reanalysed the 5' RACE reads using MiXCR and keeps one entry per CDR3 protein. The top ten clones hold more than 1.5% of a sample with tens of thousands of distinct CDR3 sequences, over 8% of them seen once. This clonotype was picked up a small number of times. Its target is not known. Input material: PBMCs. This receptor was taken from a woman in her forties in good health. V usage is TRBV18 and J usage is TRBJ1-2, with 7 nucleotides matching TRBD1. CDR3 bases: TGTGCCAGCTCACCAGGTTTAGGGACAGAATCTAACTATGGCTACACCTTC. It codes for CASSPGLGTESNYGYTF.